Included here is one T cell receptor beta chain sequence, with context. CDR3 length equals 15 residues. V was trimmed by 1 base and J by 0 bases, leaving 10 bases between them. Germline lookup yields CDR1 SGHTA and CDR2 FQGNSA. The data originate from a study of blood T cell repertoires in COVID-19. The wider study: Specimens from acute and convalescent COVID-19 originated in the United States, Italy and Spain.

As processed by the authors: Reference gene primer amplification gave estimated nucleated cell counts. Data came from immunoSEQ multiplex PCR; TCRdb stores just in-frame clones and leaves some out. The DNA was the basis for D and trimming; V, J and clone size are from that table. Altogether some 240,000 clones are present, approximately 88% being singletons, with the ten largest covering around 6.5%. The sample taken for sequencing was peripheral blood. This sequence joins TRBV7-2 and TRBJ2-7, with D perhaps matching TRBD2 (6 bases). This sequence was found in a man in his sixties who had recovered from COVID-19. For the CDR3, the DNA is TGTGCCAGCAGCTTAGACCTAGCGAGCTCCTACGAGCAGTACTTC. Its translation: CASSLDLASSYEQYF.